Each of the 9 T cell receptor beta chains below was sequenced from the same sample in a study of blood T cell repertoires in COVID-19. Profiling relied on immunoSEQ multiplex PCR, and the TCRdb table lists in-frame clones only, not all of them. The table records about 75,000 clones, roughly 90% of them present only once. The material sequenced was peripheral blood. These receptors were taken from a human donor in a cohort sampled during active COVID-19.

The J gene is TRBJ2-5, the V gene TRBV6-6; TRBD1 is a possible D gene (5 bases). CDR3 length: 14 amino acids. Between the trimmed V and J ends, which lost 7 bases and 2 bases, there was a span of 14 bases. Germline V gene sequence: CDR1 MNHNY, CDR2 SVGAGI (reference sequence). In DNA form, the CDR3 reads TGTGCCAGCACTCCGACAGTATCACAAGAGACCCAGTACTTC. Its protein is CASTPTVSQETQYF.

V usage is TRBV11-2 and J usage is TRBJ1-1; D possibly corresponds to TRBD1 (5 bases). Germline CDR1 reads SGHAT; CDR2 reads FQNNGV. Trimming left V 5 bases short and J 0 bases short, with 7 bases between. This CDR3 is 13 amino acids long. The CDR3 loop is CASSQGMNTEAFF. In nucleotides, the CDR3 is TGTGCCAGCAGCCAGGGAATGAACACTGAAGCTTTCTTT.

The rearrangement joins TRBV4-1 to TRBJ2-7; TRBD1 aligns across 12 bases. This CDR3 has 16 residues. The V gene's germline CDR1 is MGHRA and CDR2 YSYEKL. The junction had 7 bases not matched to a gene; V was cut back by 4 bases and J by 3 bases. CDR3 in amino acids: CASSLGGQGANYEQYF. The CDR3 DNA is TGCGCCAGCAGCCTCGGGGGACAGGGGGCAAACTACGAGCAGTACTTC.

This clone was recorded only once. The J gene is TRBJ2-2, the V gene TRBV9; maybe TRBD2 (7 bases). The CDR3 has 19 amino acids. Trimming shortened V by 6 bases and J by 2 bases, and 26 bases separated the two germline ends. Germline V gene lookup returns CDR1 SGDLS and CDR2 YYNGEE. CDR3 region: CASKGGSPRAGENTGELFF. CDR3 coding DNA: TGTGCCAGCAAGGGGGGGAGTCCCCGGGCAGGAGAAAACACCGGGGAGCTGTTTTTT.

The V and J genes are TRBV6-2 or TRBV6-3 and TRBJ2-7; TRBD1 is a possible D gene (6 bases). In germline, CDR1 is MNHEY, CDR2 SVGEGT. CDR3 length equals 17 residues. The V and J ends lost 0 bases and 4 bases respectively, with 19 bases between them. This chain's CDR3 is CASSYSSWQGPRYEQYF. CDR3 in DNA: TGTGCCAGCAGTTACTCGAGCTGGCAGGGGCCAAGATACGAGCAGTACTTC.

V and J are TRBV7-9 and TRBJ2-1; the match to TRBD1 covers 7 bases. Trimming cost V 6 bases and J 2 bases; bases outside gene matches: 13. The CDR3 is made up of 17 amino acids. In germline, CDR1 is SEHNR, CDR2 FQNEAQ (reference sequence). CDR3 loop: CASRGTVVRQTYNEQFF. The CDR3, as DNA: TGTGCCAGCAGAGGGACAGTTGTCCGACAAACCTACAATGAGCAGTTCTTC.

In its sample, this clone was seen a few times. This chain connects TRBV6-2 or TRBV6-3 to TRBJ2-7; weak D call: TRBD1 (6 bases). Trimming stripped 8 bases from V and 9 bases from J, with 26 bases between. Germline CDR1 reads MNHEY; CDR2 reads SVGEGT. The CDR3 length is 15 residues. The CDR3 nucleotides read TGTGCCAGCGGCCCCCCGGCAGGGGCCAAGCTGGGGCAGTACTTC. It encodes CASGPPAGAKLGQYF.

The chain is built from TRBV19 and TRBJ1-2; D not certain. Trimming cost V 4 bases and J 1 base, with 7 bases left between them. Germline loops: CDR1 LNHDA, CDR2 SQIVND (reference sequence). CDR3 length: 13 residues. For the CDR3, the DNA is TGTGCCAGTAGTACCACAGTTAACTATGGCTACACCTTC. Translated, it gives CASSTTVNYGYTF.

The V and J genes are TRBV29-1 and TRBJ1-2; TRBD1 matches at 8 bases. This CDR3 is built from 15 residues. From germline, CDR1 is SQVTM and CDR2 ANQGSEA. Germline trimming cut 0 bases from V and 8 bases from J; bases unmatched to any gene: 11. CDR3 amino acids: CSVEEPTGGQEGYTF. DNA for the CDR3: TGCAGCGTTGAAGAACCCACAGGGGGTCAGGAGGGCTACACCTTC. The entire variable domain, with the rest obtained from reference TRBV29-1 and TRBJ1-2, is as follows: SAVISQKPSRDICQRGTSLTIQCQVDSQVTMMFWYRQQPGQSLTLIATANQGSEATYESGFVIDKFPISRPNLTFSTLTVSNMSPEDSSIYLCSVEEPTGGQEGYTFGSGTRLTVV.